This record looks at one TCR beta chain sequence and its context. All the patients suffered relapse after autologous stem cell transplantation, and brentuximab vedotin exposure differed. The CDR3 loop spans 17 amino acids. The trim removed 3 bases at V and 4 bases at J, leaving 11 bases unmatched. CDR1 is MDHEN and CDR2 is SYDVKM in the germline V gene. The data were obtained in a study of PD-1 blockade in classical Hodgkin lymphoma. Produced via immunoSEQ multiplex PCR; TCRdb's table is partial and in-frame only. The sample lists some 150,000 clones; less than 80% were seen once. This chain links TRBV28 with TRBJ2-3, with 9 bases identical to TRBD1. The input for sequencing was peripheral blood mononuclear cells (PBMCs), taken before the second cycle of nivolumab. The TCR comes from a human donor with classical Hodgkin lymphoma. The CDR3 nucleotides read TGTGCCAGCAGTTTGGCAACAGGGGGCGCTAGGGCAGATACGCAGTATTTT. Residues: CASSLATGGARADTQYF. The whole variable domain, remainder taken from reference TRBV28 and TRBJ2-3, is DVKVTQSSRYLVKRTGEKVFLECVQDMDHENMFWYRQDPGLGLRLIYFSYDVKMKEKGDIPEGYSVSREKKERFSLILESASTNQTSMYLCASSLATGGARADTQYFGPGTRLTVL.